This T cell receptor beta chain was captured by sequencing in a study of blood T cells in healthy people across ages. General observations from the study: PBMCs went unsorted, and a conclusive naive versus antigen-experienced comparison was therefore prevented.

As concerns this clonotype: Its specificity is not known.

CDR3 length: 14 residues. Trimming at V came to 8 bases and at J to 1 base, leaving 5 bases not matched to a gene. In germline, CDR1 is KGHDR, CDR2 SFDVKD. PCR was performed a second time for about 7 to 11 cycles using a sample-barcoded 5' primer and a J-beta primer mix. TCRdb analysed the 5' RACE reads with MiXCR anew, one entry per CDR3 protein. The repertoire holds some 900,000 distinct CDR3 sequences, with 25% to 30% as singletons. V usage is TRBV24-1 and J usage is TRBJ1-1; TRBD1 agrees at 8 bases. The TCR was taken from a woman of 80 years or more in good health. Source material: blood. The CDR3 nucleotides read TGTGCCACCAAAGCAGGGGGCCCGAACACTGAAGCTTTCTTT. Translated: CATKAGGPNTEAFF.